This T cell receptor (beta chain) originates from a study of cytomegalovirus exposure and HLA in healthy donors listed by TCRdb under 2017. About the investigation overall: According to an earlier analysis of several hundred of the donors, roughly 180 million T cells yielded approximately 120 million unique TCR beta sequences and about 280 Gb of sequence data. The study used immunosequencing to profile the T cell repertoires of approximately 690 subjects and linked those repertoires to cytomegalovirus serostatus. Because of strong linkage in the cohort, five DR-DQ haplotypes were treated as single units for association and clustering. A later genetic analysis used genome-wide SNP genotypes for about three fifths of the 666 donors, treating that subset as a discovery cohort. An earlier analysis of several hundred of the donors applied high-throughput TCR beta sequencing to assess whether each TCR beta V gene segment acted as functional or pseudogenic. Rather than drawing on any new phenotypic data, the later analysis identified candidate immune exposures from TCR beta sequences and the way those sequences occurred across donors. Donor age, sex, ethnicity and CMV serostatus were compiled together with the repertoire data. High-throughput TCR immunosequencing, statistical association of individual TCRs with disease status, and machine learning were combined to predict cytomegalovirus infection status. About 320 gigabases of sequencing data and approximately 84 million unique TCR sequences were included in an early release covering several hundred HLA-typed donors. On average, about 200,000 unique TCR beta nucleotide sequences were sequenced per donor among a few hundred genotyped donors of the cohort, with 15% to 20% of those sequences being non-productive. The number of typed donors differed by locus: roughly 629-630 for A, B, C, DRB1 and DQB1; 522 for DQA1; some 610 for DPA1; and roughly 470 for DPB1. The study was designed to test whether signatures of past pathogen exposure could be identified by cataloging public T cell receptors. HLA typing included class I and class II loci at four-digit resolution. Of the roughly 390 genotyped donors, roughly 80% were placed in the genetic ancestry cluster associated with self-reported Caucasian donors. To study patterns of TCR occurrence, a later analysis re-analyzed previously published TCR beta repertoires from more than 550 donors and added high-resolution HLA genotyping. Along with the approximately 650-subject first cohort, a separate validation cohort of over a hundred different subjects was used. Every repertoire in the discovery cohort had been generated on one and the same sequencing platform.

In total, 666 healthy bone marrow donors made up the cohort. Cohort members were all nominally healthy when sampled, although unrecorded immune exposures were likely present. The donor tested CMV seropositive, placing the donor among the approximately 290 seropositive members of the cohort. A peripheral blood sample was provided by each donor, and peripheral blood mononuclear cells were used for TCR beta sequencing. Genomic DNA was extracted from the blood cell samples with the Qiagen DNeasy Blood Extraction Kit. Overall study results and their limits: A later genetic analysis associated a missense DCLRE1C variant with V-gene and J-gene trimming of TCR beta chains, and an independent cohort replicated the association. The cohort was sequenced for TCR beta chains only, and without alpha or paired-chain data the features that could be detected were limited. According to a later analysis, parvovirus B19, influenza, CMV and Epstein-Barr virus appeared linked to several top co-occurrence clusters. A later analysis associated 15,000 to 20,000 TCR beta sequences with specific HLA alleles at a false discovery rate of 0.05. A further reported finding was that TCR beta sequences accurately predicted the HLA-A and HLA-B alleles for most subjects in the first cohort. In an earlier analysis of 587 of the donors, most TCR beta V segments were observed in productive rearrangements about 87% or about 30% of the time, broadly matching IMGT annotations. In the study, 150 to 200 TCR beta chains were listed as associated with cytomegalovirus. For the cohort, immune exposure information was limited to CMV serostatus. Because HLA typing was missing for some donors at each locus, association tests included only the typed subset. The earlier analysis of some 540 of the donors excluded around 17 rarely observed V segments, including chromosome 9 orphons, because counts were too low. The authors suggested that the approach could potentially be generalized to other disease states and immunological phenotypes. Some IMGT-functional V segments, including TRBV6-2 and TRBV6-3, could not be told apart with the 87-base-pair reads, so those segments were excluded. Strong co-occurrence of HLA alleles, especially DR and DQ, made assigning TCR associations to individual alleles difficult. Linkage disequilibrium might explain the correlated functional status among segregating V segments, but an unknown experimental factor could not be ruled out. A few of the identified cytomegalovirus-associated TCR beta chains were confirmed in vitro to be specific for cytomegalovirus antigens. In a later genetic analysis, fewer N-insertions in productive TCRs were reported among donors in an Asian-associated ancestry cluster than the roughly 700-donor mean. According to a later analysis, TCR association rates differed among HLA loci, with DRB1 alleles showing the most associated TCRs and HLA-C alleles showing the fewest. The sequencing pipeline was judged likely to have produced a cluster of highly shared sequence variants as a technical artifact. Across donors, most TCR sequences were observed very rarely, whereas some public TCRs were present in many individuals. According to a later analysis, most CMV-associated TCR beta chains appeared to be HLA-restricted, and the HLA associations seemed to be driven largely by CMV exposure. Cytomegalovirus status was reported to be diagnosed by the classifier with high specificity and sensitivity in both the original and validation cohorts. In a later analysis, HLA-associated TCR beta chains showed more clonal expansion and lower generation probabilities than non-associated chains that were equally common. The presence/absence analyses assumed that sequencing depth was roughly uniform across donors, and that assumption may not be true.

CDR1 and CDR2, per the germline V gene, are KGHSY and FQNENV. The CDR3 holds 13 amino acids from the cysteine to the phenylalanine. Only the CDR3 DNA is retained, 39 bases long and in frame from the first base. V drops 6 bases and J drops 2 bases, leaving 5 bases in between. Concerning this clone: Its antigen specificity is not known. No much larger clone is present one base from it, and per-base qualities are unavailable.

Libraries were constructed by the immunoSEQ multiplex PCR assay. For the multiplex PCR, a mixture combining 60 forward primers for TCR Vbeta segments and 13 reverse primers for TCR Jbeta segments was used. Amplification of the CDR3 region of rearranged TCR beta genes was performed with a multiplex PCR assay on genomic DNA. On the Illumina HiSeq System, the amplified TCR beta libraries were sequenced as 87-base-pair reads. The study's processing was this. A later analysis tallied tens of millions of unique TCR beta chains across the 666 repertoires, and about 10 million of those chains were shared by two or more donors. To remove PCR and sequencing errors, raw reads were error-corrected and collapsed into unique sequences using a nearest-neighbor algorithm that merged closely related sequences. To assign V, D and J gene segments, CDR3 sequences were aligned to IMGT reference sequences. For a sequence to be retained, a match of at least six nucleotides was required to both a V gene segment and a J gene segment. A rearrangement was called productive if the CDR3 had no stop codons and remained in frame with V and J, and every other rearrangement was called non-productive. CDR3 was defined by IMGT convention, running from the second conserved V-encoded cysteine to the conserved J-encoded phenylalanine. In an earlier analysis of around 540 of the donors, sequences lacking an unambiguous match to a single V gene segment were excluded. In an earlier analysis of approximately 590 of the donors, a V segment was called functional when productive rearrangements were above 56.7%, and segregating when the standard deviation between donors exceeded 5%. A statistical classification framework was built to diagnose cytomegalovirus status from the catalog of TCR beta chain sequences. In a later analysis, V and J genes were assigned by comparing TCR nucleotide sequences against IMGT/GENE-DB human TR gene sequences. A later analysis assigned CDR3 sequences and most-parsimonious VDJ recombination scenarios with the TCRdist pipeline. In a later analysis, each TCR beta chain was defined by its CDR3 amino acid sequence together with its V-gene family, and reads lacking a unique V-gene family were excluded. To address suspected cross-contamination and a sequencing artifact, a later analysis removed around 590 highly shared, low-generation-probability nucleotide sequences. In a later analysis, a clonal expansion index for each public chain was calculated from normalized within-repertoire ranks of inferred template counts. In a later analysis, generation probabilities were computed with a VDJ recombination model fitted to out-of-frame rearrangements, and the resulting probabilities were checked against IGoR. Hypergeometric tests were used in a later analysis to score TCR-TCR, TCR-HLA and TCR-CMV co-occurrence, with a repertoire-size bias correction applied to the TCR pairs. To estimate false discovery rates, a later analysis permuted the HLA or CMV assignments 20 times. In a later analysis, co-occurring TCRs were grouped using DBSCAN, and TCRdist sequence similarity was added for clustering within HLA-allele-positive subsets. Repertoires with fewer than 30,000 or more than 120,000 public chains, plus five repertoires with anomalous nucleotide sharing, were excluded from co-occurrence clustering. As stored in TCRdb, this immuneACCESS dataset retains in-frame rearrangements with V and J assigned. A fraction of the clones does not appear; measured against another copy, unresolved V genes explain less than half of the discrepancy, and the remainder lacks a known reason. That table gives V, J and clone size, and the DNA gave D and trimming. This sample comprises roughly 110,000 clones, about four fifths of them detected only once. The ten most abundant clones make up about 6% of the sample.

The clonotype originates from a woman aged 45-65 years in good health and CMV-seropositive. The chain employs TRBV16 and TRBJ2-6, with no reliable assignment of the D segment. The sample was PBMCs. The DNA sequence is TGTGCCAGCAGTCTAACTGGGGCCAACGTCCTGACTTTC. Its translation is CASSLTGANVLTF.